This T cell receptor beta chain came from a study of T cells in localized non-small cell lung cancer (dated by TCRdb to about 2020). Study-level background: The study analyzed T cell repertoires of 236 early-stage NSCLC patients, comparing tumors and uninvolved tumor-adjacent lungs. The cohort was made up of 200 to 250 treatment-naive NSCLC patients whose localized lung tumors had been resected. Of the NSCLC patients, roughly 130 were male and approximately 110 were female, and the mean age was approximately 69 years. Study-wide conclusions, independent of this receptor: A median of roughly 58 of the top 100 tumor clones were detected in paired uninvolved adjacent lung, and 28 of these tumor clones were also found among the top 100 clones of the paired uninvolved adjacent lung. Multi-region tumor sequencing was not performed, so intratumor heterogeneity could not be excluded. Uninvolved tumor-adjacent lung showed the highest T cell clonality, higher than tumor, which suggests more focused antigenic responses in the adjacent lung. Because of the exploratory design, TCR variables were selected using unadjusted p-values without false-discovery rate correction. Longer overall survival was associated with higher T cell density in blood, whereas shorter survival was associated with higher clonality in adjacent lung.

At diagnosis, tumor, uninvolved tumor-adjacent lung and peripheral blood were collected and then preserved as a mix of FFPE and fresh-frozen material. Blood samples were analyzed as peripheral blood mononuclear cells for TCR repertoire profiling. The immunoSEQ Assay was used to sequence TCR beta CDR3 regions from DNA. On the authors' methods: To compute T cell density, TCR beta template counts were normalized to usable DNA, which was estimated by amplifying housekeeping genes. Richness was estimated using the preseqR package, with extrapolation to 400,000 templates for PBMC samples and to 120,000 templates for tissue samples. Clonality was defined by subtracting Pielou's evenness from one. Differential abundance testing on productive amino-acid clonotypes, with a minimum total count of 5 and an alpha of 0.1, was used to identify tissue-enriched TCRs. The Jaccard Index and the Morisita Overlap Index were used to measure how much the repertoires overlapped between compartments. GLIPH clustered TCR beta CDR3s with public tetramer-defined viral CDR3s; viral motifs required at least three viral sequences plus V-gene enrichment. This immuneACCESS table, as held by TCRdb, lists in-frame sequences with V and J called but not all clones. Of the missing ones, under half trace to an unresolved V gene in checked studies; the others have no known cause. The DNA gave D and trimming, while V, J and clone size come from that table. This sample gives tens of thousands of clones in total; 86% of them show up just once. The ten largest clones add up to over 6% of the sample.

CDR1 and CDR2 (SGHTA, FQGTGA) derive from the germline V gene. The CDR3 starts with the cysteine, ends with the phenylalanine, and has 13 residues. Of the read, only the CDR3 DNA is kept; its 39 bases are in frame from base 1. Trimming costs V 1 base and J 4 bases, and their ends lie 5 bases apart. A single count supports this clone. Its antigen is still unknown. Base quality data are lacking; no much larger clone is found one base away. The receptor chain draws on TRBV7-3 and TRBJ1-5; the D gene cannot be resolved reliably. This specimen was peripheral blood, taken before any cancer treatment. The TCR originated in a woman aged 18 to 50 with stage III lung adenocarcinoma. The nucleotides read TGTGCCAGCAGCTTAAATGCGAATCAGCCCCAGCATTTT. Its translation is CASSLNANQPQHF.